This TCR beta chain was sequenced during a study of T cells in localized non-small cell lung cancer. Findings and limits, study-wide: A median of about 50 clones ranked among the top 100 in tumor appeared in adjacent lung. Uninvolved adjacent lung showed the highest T cell clonality, exceeding tumor. Because sequencing included only one region (of the tumor), heterogeneity remains possible. Longer overall survival was seen with higher T cell density measured in blood.

Concerning this clone: Its antigen is undetermined.

The CDR3 totals 15 residues. Trimming cost V 5 bases and J 0 bases, with 11 bases left between them. Sequencing used immunoSEQ multiplex PCR; TCRdb keeps in-frame clones, though not all of them. The sample comprises some 1,500 clones, about 23% of which are singletons, and 4.8% rests with the top ten. The sequence was obtained from a male donor aged 60 or older with stage II lung adenocarcinoma. J is TRBJ2-1 and V is TRBV7-1; the D gene is possibly TRBD1 (5 bases). Being an ORF, TRBV7-1 has a function that is uncertain. This sample comprised lung tumor tissue, obtained before any cancer treatment. This chain's CDR3 is CASSLDRSSYNEQFF. The CDR3 DNA reads TGTGCCAGCAGCCTAGACAGAAGCTCCTACAATGAGCAGTTCTTC.